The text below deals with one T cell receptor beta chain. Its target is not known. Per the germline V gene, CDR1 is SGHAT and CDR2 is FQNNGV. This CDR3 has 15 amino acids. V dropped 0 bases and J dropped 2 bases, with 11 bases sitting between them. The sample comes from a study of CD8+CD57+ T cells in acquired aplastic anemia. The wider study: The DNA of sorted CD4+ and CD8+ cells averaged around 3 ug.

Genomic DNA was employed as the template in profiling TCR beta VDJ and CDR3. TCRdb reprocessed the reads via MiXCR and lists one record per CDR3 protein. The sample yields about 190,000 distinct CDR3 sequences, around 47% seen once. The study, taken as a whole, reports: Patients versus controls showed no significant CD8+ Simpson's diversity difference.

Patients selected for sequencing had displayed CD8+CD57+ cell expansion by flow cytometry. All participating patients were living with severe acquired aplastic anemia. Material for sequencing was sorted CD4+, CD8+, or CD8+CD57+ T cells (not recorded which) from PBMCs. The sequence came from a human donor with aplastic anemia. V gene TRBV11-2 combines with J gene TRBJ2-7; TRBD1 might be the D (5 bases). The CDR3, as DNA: TGTGCCAGCAGCTTAGATCCAGGGTTCACCTACGAGCAGTACTTC. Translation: CASSLDPGFTYEQYF.